This entry lists 5 T cell receptor beta chains sequenced from one sample in a study of shared clonotypes between healthy human individuals. Libraries were prepared by immunoSEQ multiplex PCR; TCRdb keeps only in-frame clonotypes and omits some of them. This table has roughly 2.5 million clones, 90% to 95% appearing once. Input material: naive CD4+ T cells sorted from blood. The subset is: CD45RA+ positively selected. These receptor sequences come from a man between 18 and 29 years old in good health.

V gene TRBV5-6 combines with J gene TRBJ1-6; D is uncertain. The germline V gene encodes CDR1 SGHDT and CDR2 YYEEEE. The length of the CDR3 is 12 residues. The germline V and J ends were trimmed by 0 bases and 15 bases, with 10 bases remaining between them. CDR3 DNA: TGTGCCAGCAGCTTGGGGCAAGCGGACCTCCACTTT. This sequence encodes CASSLGQADLHF.

The gene calls are TRBV11-2 and TRBJ1-6, with 12 bases matching TRBD1. Germline V gives CDR1 SGHAT, CDR2 FQNNGV. This CDR3 is built from 15 residues. The V and J ends lost 5 bases and 7 bases, in that order; junction bases with no gene match: 3. The CDR3 region is CASSLGQGANSPLHF. CDR3 nucleotides: TGTGCCAGCAGCCTGGGACAGGGGGCGAATTCACCCCTCCACTTT. Full variable domain (outside the CDR3, taken from reference TRBV11-2 and TRBJ1-6): EAGVAQSPRYKIIEKRQSVAFWCNPISGHATLYWYQQILGQGPKLLIQFQNNGVVDDSQLPKDRFSAERLKGVDSTLKIQPAKLEDSAVYLCASSLGQGANSPLHFGNGTRLTVT.

The chain couples TRBV9 to TRBJ2-2; unclear D gene. V was shortened by 6 bases and J by 1 base, with 13 bases between the two germline ends. CDR1 and CDR2 from the germline V gene are SGDLS and YYNGEE. This CDR3 region has 15 residues. CDR3 protein: CASTGVTQNTGELFF. DNA for the CDR3: TGTGCCAGCACAGGTGTTACTCAGAACACCGGGGAGCTGTTTTTT.

This chain joins TRBV7-9 and TRBJ1-1, with 9 bases identical to TRBD1. The V gene's germline CDR1 is SEHNR and CDR2 FQNEAQ (reference sequence). Losses at the gene ends were 5 bases for V and 5 bases for J; bases not matched to a gene: 9. The CDR3 is made up of 15 amino acids. Here the CDR3 DNA reads TGTGCCAGCAGCCCCGAGACAGGGGGATATACTGAAGCTTTCTTT. It is translated as CASSPETGGYTEAFF.

V gene TRBV7-2 combines with J gene TRBJ1-1; the D is unclear. With 0 bases removed from V and 2 bases from J, the gap between germline ends came to 7 bases. CDR1 and CDR2 (germline): SGHTA, FQGNSA. This CDR3 spans 14 amino acids. Here the CDR3 DNA reads TGTGCCAGCAGCTTAGCGCGCGTAAACACTGAAGCTTTCTTT. Translating it yields CASSLARVNTEAFF.